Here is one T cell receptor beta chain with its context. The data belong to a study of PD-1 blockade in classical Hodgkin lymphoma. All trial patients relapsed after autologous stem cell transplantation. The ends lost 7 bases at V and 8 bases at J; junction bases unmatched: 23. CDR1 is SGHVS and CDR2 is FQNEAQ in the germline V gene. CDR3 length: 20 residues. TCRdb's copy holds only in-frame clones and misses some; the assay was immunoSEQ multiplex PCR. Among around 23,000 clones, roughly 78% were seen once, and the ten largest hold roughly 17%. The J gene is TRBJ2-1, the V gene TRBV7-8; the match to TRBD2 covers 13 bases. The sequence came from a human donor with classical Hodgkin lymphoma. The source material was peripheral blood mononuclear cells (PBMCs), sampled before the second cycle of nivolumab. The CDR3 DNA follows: TGTGCCAGCATCCCGCGGCTGGGACTAGCGGGGAGAGGGAGTGTAGATGAGCAGTTCTTC. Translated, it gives CASIPRLGLAGRGSVDEQFF.